This T cell receptor beta chain comes out of a study of shared clonotypes between healthy human individuals (dated by TCRdb to about 2020). In the study overall: The cohort included a few men and a couple of women between 18 and 49 years of age. For each donor, three plates each were used for CD4 naive and CD4 memory, two plates were used for CD8 naive, and one plate was used for CD8 memory. The study deeply sequenced blood TCR repertoires of several healthy adults to estimate repertoire size and the extent of clonotype sharing between individuals. Libraries were prepared and TCR repertoires were sequenced by different laboratories using diverse techniques, in order to increase sequencing depth and limit assay-specific biases. Each donor's leukapheresis produced roughly between roughly 0.85 and 10 billion PBMCs. General study outcomes and caveats: Sampling was limited to blood, and TCR repertoires in tissue likely differ from TCR repertoires in blood. Incomplete sequencing was indicated by rarefaction of sorted-subset datasets, despite the large sequencing depth. Naive subsets generally had larger estimated clonotype richness than memory subsets did. Pairwise subsampling led to the expectation that sequencing depth would affect the degree of clonotype sharing among donors. Because the study included a small number of donors, the genetic and exposure-history diversity represented was limited. When several donors were compared, the shared fraction of clonotypes was about 5% for naive CD4, roughly 3.3% for naive CD8, more than 2% for memory CD4, and 0.4% for memory CD8. Higher generation probabilities were observed for clonotypes shared by all four sorted-subset donors than for non-shared clonotypes.

The germline V end is reduced by 5 bases and the J end by 6 bases; junction bases left unmatched: 9. From cysteine to phenylalanine, the CDR3 is 15 amino acids long. CDR3 DNA is the only sequence kept; it has 45 bases, read in frame from the first base. The germline V gene yields MNHNS for CDR1 and SASEGT for CDR2. CD8 naive samples consisted of CD45RO-negative cells that were positively selected for CCR7, yielding a CD45RA+CCR7+ population without TemRA cells. Donors were healthy HIV-negative adults with no recently reported acute infections or vaccinations. All donors were Caucasian adults living in Nashville, Tennessee, USA. Blood was obtained by leukapheresis, after which PBMCs were separated by Ficoll-Histopaque density gradient centrifugation and cryopreserved in liquid nitrogen vapor phase. Analytical flow cytometry was used to check the purity and quantity of every magnetically sorted T cell population. Each sorted fraction had its genomic DNA isolated and then quantified by UV absorbance on a Nanodrop 2000c.

Remarks on this clone: Its antigen target is currently unknown. Within one base of it there is no much larger clone, and no base qualities were kept.

TCR CDR3 regions were amplified from genomic DNA by multiplex PCR using the deep immunoSEQ assay. For each cell subset, the extracted genomic DNA was distributed evenly across all wells of several immunoSEQ 96-well plates, and each plate served as one replicate. For sorted subsets, 200 ng of genomic DNA, equivalent to some 33,000 T cell genomes, went into each replicate PCR. Purified libraries were measured with a Qubit 3.0 fluorometer, size-checked on a Bioanalyzer 2100, and measured again with the KAPA Library Quantification kit. A separate single-read 150-cycle Illumina NextSeq 550 flow cell was used to sequence each immunoSEQ 96-well plate. The original methods were these. Because the immunoSEQ output held only junctional sequences and lacked quality scores, the filtering could not match the filtering applied to full-length reads. Sequences were annotated with PyIR, a Python wrapper for IgBLAST v1.9, and V/J genes and CDR3 were assigned using IMGT germline references. Any read was removed if the V/J assignment was weak (E-value above 1e-6), the CDR3 was missing, or the read contained stop codons, out-of-frame junctions, or ambiguous translated residues. V3J clonotypes were defined by identical inferred V gene, J gene, and CDR3 amino acid sequence. The percentage overlap between two repertoires was calculated by dividing the number of shared unique clonotypes by the size of the smaller repertoire. Three approaches were used to assess repertoire richness: RTK rarefaction, the Chao1 estimator, and Recon v2.1 estimates of unobserved clonotypes. For all TCRbeta clonotypes obtained by the gDNA method from a handful of donors, generation probabilities were computed with OLGA. Imported from immuneACCESS, the table was reduced by TCRdb to in-frame sequences with V and J called. These copies leave out some clones; in studies compared against another copy, an unresolved V gene accounts for under half, and the cause of the remainder is not known. The V and J calls and clone size are taken from that table; D and trimming were inferred from the DNA. The sample table records hundreds of thousands of clones; 95% of these occur just once. The ten largest make up 0.11% of the sample.

Rearrangement joined TRBV6-1 to TRBJ2-1; the central 8 bases match TRBD2. This clonotype originated in a woman aged 30 to 39 in good health. Specimen: naive CD8+ T cells sorted from blood. This specimen's cell subset or site label, interpreted: CD45RA+CCR7+. The DNA reads as follows: TGTGCCAGCAGTCACCAAGCGGGAGAGGGCAATGAGCAGTTCTTC. It translates to CASSHQAGEGNEQFF.